These 19 T cell receptor beta chains were sequenced from one sample in a study of blood T cells in healthy people across ages. It was with a sample-barcoded 5' primer and a J-beta primer mix that a second PCR of roughly 7 to 12 cycles was run. Each CDR3 protein is one row after TCRdb ran MiXCR on the 5' RACE reads. The profile shows roughly 1,800,000 distinct CDR3 sequences, roughly 52% of them singletons. The sample taken for sequencing was blood. Receptor source: a woman in her thirties or forties in good health.

This clonotype was counted a few times. J is TRBJ2-5 and V is TRBV6-2 or TRBV6-3; tentative D call: TRBD2 (6 bases). Trimming cost V 4 bases and J 5 bases, with 20 bases left between them. From germline, CDR1 is MNHEY and CDR2 SVGEGT. The CDR3 covers 16 residues. The CDR3 nucleotides are TGTGCCAGCAGTTCCTCCCTCGGACGTGGGGGGGAGACCCAGTACTTC. It specifies CASSSSLGRGGETQYF.

This clonotype was seen many times. V and J are TRBV7-2 and TRBJ2-3, with D possibly TRBD2 on 5 matching bases. Germline values: CDR1 SGHTA, CDR2 FQGNSA. The CDR3 extends over 12 amino acids. V was clipped by 5 bases and J by 5 bases, with 8 bases between them. The DNA for the CDR3 is TGTGCCAGCAGCCCTGGACTAGATACGCAGTATTTT. This gives the protein CASSPGLDTQYF.

In this sample, this clonotype turned up a few times. The chain couples TRBV4-3 to TRBJ2-6; D is undetermined. The germline V gene has CDR1 LGHNA and CDR2 YSLEER. Trimming removed 0 bases at V and 0 bases at J, with 6 bases between. The length of the CDR3 is 16 residues. As DNA, the CDR3 is TGCGCCAGCAGCCAAGATCGGTTCTCTGGGGCCAACGTCCTGACTTTC. Protein sequence: CASSQDRFSGANVLTF.

This chain links TRBV6-2 or TRBV6-3 with TRBJ2-4; the D gene is possibly TRBD1 (6 bases). The DNA end is a closer match to TRBJ2-7, so the J assignment may be wrong. Germline CDR1 is MNHEY and CDR2 is SVGEGT. This CDR3 spans 16 amino acids. For the CDR3, the DNA is TGTGCCAGCAGTTACGCCGGGACCAGGGGCTCCTACGAGCAGTACTTC. Translated, it gives CASSYAGTRGSYEQYF.

The chain couples TRBV18 to TRBJ2-5; the match to TRBD2 covers 11 bases. The CDR3 is 18 residues long. Germline loops: CDR1 KGHSH, CDR2 LQKENI. V lost 5 bases, J lost 5 bases, and 16 bases stayed unmatched. The CDR3 protein is CASSSLPGLAANFETQYF. The CDR3 nucleotides are TGTGCCAGCTCATCCCTTCCGGGACTAGCGGCAAACTTCGAGACCCAGTACTTC.

The genes are TRBV20-1 and TRBJ1-6; D ambiguous. CDR3 length: 15 residues. Germline-derived CDR1 and CDR2 are DFQATT and SNEGSKA (reference sequence). V dropped 3 bases and J dropped 2 bases, with 11 bases sitting between them. CDR3 bases: TGCAGTGCTAGTCGGCCCGCGCCCTATAATTCACCCCTCCACTTT. Protein sequence: CSASRPAPYNSPLHF.

J is TRBJ1-2 and V is TRBV7-9; D may be TRBD1 (5 bases). V gave up 4 bases and J gave up 6 bases, with 24 bases separating them. Germline V gene sequence: CDR1 SEHNR, CDR2 FQNEAQ (reference sequence). This CDR3 is 17 amino acids long. Here the CDR3 reads CASSSSSSPGTRDGYTF. CDR3 sequence (DNA): TGTGCCAGCAGCTCCTCCTCCTCTCCAGGGACTCGCGATGGCTACACCTTC.

The chain joins TRBV27 to TRBJ1-6, with 7 bases matching TRBD1. V was clipped by 7 bases and J by 8 bases; unmatched bases: 14. Germline V CDR1 and CDR2: MNHEY, SMNVEV (reference sequence). CDR3 length: 16 amino acids. The CDR3 spells CASTISGTALYSPLHF. The CDR3 region has the DNA TGTGCCAGCACTATTTCCGGGACAGCGCTTTATTCACCCCTCCACTTT.

The rearrangement links TRBV6-1 to TRBJ2-5, with TRBD2 matching over 10 bases. Germline assignment: CDR1 MNHNS and CDR2 SASEGT. V lost 4 bases and J lost 3; bases outside the gene matches: 2. The CDR3 has 14 residues. In DNA form, the CDR3 reads TGTGCCAGCAGTGCACTAGCGGGGAAAGAGACCCAGTACTTC. Residues: CASSALAGKETQYF.

This clonotype was detected a few times. The V gene is TRBV29-1, the J gene TRBJ2-1, with TRBD1 matching over 10 bases. The germline V gene has CDR1 SQVTM and CDR2 ANQGSEA. Losses at the gene ends were 4 bases for V and 6 bases for J; bases not matched to a gene: 6. The CDR3 has 14 amino acids. This chain's CDR3 is CSVGRGQGFNEQFF. The CDR3 DNA reads as TGCAGCGTTGGTCGGGGACAGGGGTTCAATGAGCAGTTCTTC.

V usage is TRBV6-5 and J usage is TRBJ1-1; D is undetermined. The germline CDR1 and CDR2 sequences are MNHEY and SVGAGI. Trimming pared 2 bases from V and 2 bases from J, leaving 15 bases between. This CDR3 comprises 16 residues. The CDR3 DNA reads as TGTGCCAGCAGTTACCGGACTGTGCGGGGAAACACTGAAGCTTTCTTT. This translates into CASSYRTVRGNTEAFF.

This clonotype occurred many times. The J gene is TRBJ2-5, the V gene TRBV14; D is unresolved. CDR1 SGHDN and CDR2 FVKESK come from the germline V gene. Trimming removed 1 base at V and 5 bases at J, with 5 bases between. The CDR3 is 12 residues long. In nucleotides, the CDR3 is TGTGCCAGCAGCCAAGTATGGGAGACCCAGTACTTC. Its translation: CASSQVWETQYF.

This clonotype was observed a few times. CDR3 DNA sequence: TGCAGTGCTAGAGACGAGGAAGAGACCCAGTACTTC. It encodes CSARDEEETQYF. The chain is built from TRBV20-1 and TRBJ2-5; D gene ambiguous. V was clipped by 0 bases and J by 3 bases, with 5 bases between them. This CDR3 is built from 12 residues. The germline V gene encodes CDR1 DFQATT and CDR2 SNEGSKA (reference sequence).

The V gene is TRBV11-2, the J gene TRBJ2-7; D is tentatively TRBD1 or TRBD2 (5 bases each). Looked up from germline, CDR1 is SGHAT and CDR2 is FQNNGV. CDR3 size: 15 residues. Trimming took off 2 bases at V and 3 bases at J, with 14 bases between the two ends. CDR3 sequence reads: CASSLQSGRSYEQYF. The CDR3 bases are TGTGCCAGCAGCTTACAATCAGGGAGAAGCTACGAGCAGTACTTC.

The J gene is TRBJ2-2, the V gene TRBV6-2 or TRBV6-3; D possibly corresponds to TRBD2 (5 bases). V dropped 5 bases and J dropped 6 bases, with 10 bases sitting between them. This CDR3 spans 13 amino acids. Per the germline V gene, CDR1 is MNHEY and CDR2 is SVGEGT. The CDR3 bases are TGTGCCAGCAGTCGGCTAGCTTCCGGGGAGCTGTTTTTT. This encodes CASSRLASGELFF.

This chain connects TRBV7-2 to TRBJ1-2; TRBD1 agrees at 8 bases. V trimming: 5 bases; J trimming: 8 bases; junction bases outside the gene matches: 13. Per the germline V gene, CDR1 is SGHTA and CDR2 is FQGNSA. CDR3 length: 15 residues. DNA of the CDR3: TGTGCCAGCAGCACCCGGGACAGGTTTTTCCGCGGCTACACCTTC. It specifies CASSTRDRFFRGYTF.

V usage is TRBV6-5 and J usage is TRBJ2-7; D remains ambiguous. The CDR3 sequence is 16 residues long. With 4 bases removed from V and 7 bases from J, the gap between germline ends came to 23 bases. Germline assignment: CDR1 MNHEY and CDR2 SVGAGI. The CDR3 DNA reads as TGTGCCAGCAGTTTCCATCGAAGGGCATTGAACAATGAGCAGTACTTC. Its translation: CASSFHRRALNNEQYF.

The chain links TRBV7-9 to TRBJ1-1; the D gene is possibly TRBD1 (6 bases). The V end was cut by 4 bases, the J end by 3 bases, with 15 bases between. Germline V gene data show CDR1 as SEHNR and CDR2 as FQNEAQ (reference sequence). The CDR3 is made up of 15 amino acids. In nucleotides, the CDR3 is TGTGCCAGCAGCTCCCTCAGGGGAGGGGACACTGAAGCTTTCTTT. Its protein product is CASSSLRGGDTEAFF.

The J gene is TRBJ1-2, the V gene TRBV7-8; no firm D call. Germline lookup yields CDR1 SGHVS and CDR2 FQNEAQ. This CDR3 region has 14 residues. Deletions cut 0 bases from V and 7 bases from J, with 12 bases between. CDR3 bases: TGTGCCAGCAGCTTAGCTGCCGACCCGCGTGGCTACACCTTC. Translated, it gives CASSLAADPRGYTF.